This record concerns one TCR beta chain sequence. Method: immunoSEQ multiplex PCR; TCRdb's copy keeps in-frame clones and lacks some. The sample consists of 75,000 to 100,000 clones, about 96% of them appearing once. After removal of 6 bases from V and 5 bases from J, the junction contained 12 bases not matched to a gene. Germline CDR1 reads SNHLY; CDR2 reads FYNNEI. The CDR3 runs to 17 residues. The data were obtained in a study of technical replicates of blood from a few donors. The receptor was derived from a human donor in good health. Sequenced: T cells isolated from PBMCs. The V call is TRBV2, the J call TRBJ1-4, with 10 bases that match TRBD1. The CDR3 DNA follows: TGTGCCAGCAGGGACAGGGGGTTAGGCGTGGGGAATGAAAAACTGTTTTTT. Translated: CASRDRGLGVGNEKLFF. Full variable domain (missing parts from reference TRBV2 and TRBJ1-4): EPEVTQTPSHQVTQMGQEVILRCVPISNHLYFYWYRQILGQKVEFLVSFYNNEISEKSEIFDDQFSVERPDGSNFTLKIRSTKLEDSAMYFCASRDRGLGVGNEKLFFGSGTQLSVL.